Given below is one T cell receptor (beta chain) in context. TCRdb analysed the RT-PCR reads with MiXCR anew, one entry per CDR3 protein. Of some 540,000 distinct CDR3 sequences listed, around 21% were seen once; the top ten hold about 3%. The CDR3 is 11 amino acids. Per germline, CDR1 SQVTM and CDR2 ANQGSEA. The V end lost 3 bases, the J end lost 4 bases, and 6 bases lay between the germline ends. This entry belongs to a study of response to subunit inactivated influenza vaccine. A further study also used this sample, focusing on T cells expressing NK-cell markers. From that second work: TCR beta cDNA was generated via 5'RACE template switching incorporating UMIs. HCMV serostatus: seven of eight sequenced donors positive, one negative. The authors restricted sorting to alpha-beta TCR T cells with an anti-gamma-delta TCR antibody in several experiments. More than 5 donors showed dominant NKG2C+ clonotypes comprising about 1.0-7.5% of their CD8+ T cells. Uncertainty persisted over the HCMV specificity of expanded NKG2C+ T cell clones.

The chain employs TRBV29-1 and TRBJ2-5, with D uncertain. Sequencing used CD4+ T cells sorted from PBMCs, obtained about 11 days after vaccination. The clonotype originates from a man aged 50-59 years who received an inactivated influenza vaccine. The CDR3 sequence: CSVESGETQYF. The CDR3 nucleotides are TGCAGCGTTGAGAGTGGAGAGACCCAGTACTTC.